Detailed here is one TCR beta chain. The antigen is unknown. This same CDR3 is encoded by further DNA sequences in the sample. The source of the sample is a study of shared clonotypes between healthy human individuals. Sequenced by immunoSEQ multiplex PCR; TCRdb stores in-frame clones only, minus some. The data show about a million clones, around 74% seen once. V was clipped by 3 bases and J by 6 bases; unmatched bases: 3. Germline lookup yields CDR1 SQVTM and CDR2 ANQGSEA. The CDR3 spans 13 residues. Study-wide results and caveats: Although depth was large, rarefaction showed that sequencing of the sorted subsets was incomplete.

Naive CD4+ cells were CD45RA-selected; the remaining cells were memory. This TCR was recovered from a man aged 18-30 years in good health. Sequencing was performed on memory CD4+ T cells sorted from blood. Subset given: CD45RA-negative fraction. The rearrangement joins TRBV29-1 to TRBJ2-2; 8 bases match TRBD2. The CDR3 sequence: CSVDRGGAGELFF. DNA for the CDR3: TGCAGCGTTGATCGGGGGGGAGCCGGGGAGCTGTTTTTT.